This T cell receptor beta chain originates from a study of identical twins. Healthy Caucasians, and only they, were the donors. TCRdb called the 5' RACE reads again in MiXCR, with one record for every CDR3 protein. The sample comprises about 520,000 distinct CDR3 sequences, roughly a fifth of which are singletons, and about 0.91% rests with the top ten. This clonotype has more than one count but fewer than ten. Germline V gene sequence: CDR1 DFQATT, CDR2 SNEGSKA (reference sequence). With V trimmed by 7 bases and J by 5 bases, 10 bases remained unmatched. This CDR3 region has 13 residues. These data also featured in a second study, about T cells expressing NK-cell markers. That work contributes: The dominant NKG2C+ clonotypes represented about 1.0-7.5% of CD8+ T cells in over 5 donors.

The specimen was CD4+ T cells sorted from blood. The receptor was isolated from a woman between 18 and 29 years old in good health. The gene calls are TRBV20-1 and TRBJ2-7; 8 bases match TRBD2. In DNA form, the CDR3 reads TGCAGTGGGACGGGAGGGTTGTTAGACGAGCAGTACTTC. Translation gives CSGTGGLLDEQYF.